These T cell receptor beta chains were read from a single sample in a study of blood T cell repertoires in COVID-19. Repertoires were generated with immunoSEQ multiplex PCR, while TCRdb's copy carries only in-frame clones and drops some. Of a few hundred thousand clones in the sample, about 88% were seen once. Material for sequencing was peripheral blood. Source of these receptors: a man in his fifties or sixties who had recovered from COVID-19. The CDR3 runs from the conserved cysteine through the conserved F or W. A D gene is named only where the DNA matches it firmly. Not every row has a clone size; where given, it reads once, few, many or a size class.

d_gene	abundance	v_gene	j_gene	CDR3nt	CDR3aa
.	once	TRBV6-1	TRBJ2-7	TGTGCCAGCAGTGTGGGGGCCGACAGCCTAAGCTCCTACGAGCAGTACTTC	CASSVGADSLSSYEQYF
.	once	TRBV27	TRBJ2-1	TGTGCCAGCAGTTTATGGATAGAGGCTGAGCAGTTCTTC	CASSLWIEAEQFF
TRBD1	.	TRBV6-5	TRBJ1-4	TGTGCCAGCAGTTCAGATGGACAGGGGTCAAATGAAAAACTGTTTTTT	CASSSDGQGSNEKLFF
.	.	TRBV18	TRBJ1-2	TGTGCCAGCTCACCAATTGGGGGCTCTCGCTATGGCTACACCTTC	CASSPIGGSRYGYTF
TRBD2	.	TRBV6-5	TRBJ2-3	TGTGCCAGCAGTTACCCGGGGGGGAACGGGCAGTATTTT	CASSYPGGNGQYF
.	.	TRBV2	TRBJ2-1	TGTGCCAGCACCTCTGGACAGCTAAACAATGAGCAGTTCTTC	CASTSGQLNNEQFF
.	.	TRBV2	TRBJ2-1	TGTGCCAGCAGCTATGAGGGAGCGATGTTCTTC	CASSYEGAMFF
.	.	TRBV5-1	TRBJ2-2	TGCGCCAGCAGCATGCTGACTAACCGGTTCGCGAACACCGGGGAGCTGTTTTTT	CASSMLTNRFANTGELFF
.	.	TRBV15	TRBJ1-1	TGTGCCACCAGCAGGGTCCCTCAGTTGAACACTGAAGCTTTCTTT	CATSRVPQLNTEAFF
TRBD1	.	TRBV24-1	TRBJ1-5	TGTGCCACCAGTGACCAGACCGGGACAGGGTTTGGCAATCAGCCCCAGCATTTT	CATSDQTGTGFGNQPQHF
TRBD1	.	TRBV6-5	TRBJ2-7	TGTGCCAGCACCCAACACGGACAGGGAAACTACGAGCAGTACTTC	CASTQHGQGNYEQYF
TRBD1	.	TRBV6-5	TRBJ1-1	TGTGCCAGTGAGAAAGGGGGCTCTAACACTGAAGCTTTCTTT	CASEKGGSNTEAFF
TRBD2	.	TRBV19	TRBJ2-1	TGTGCCAGTAGTCGGCTAGCGGGGGGCGTCTCCTACAATGAGCAGTTCTTC	CASSRLAGGVSYNEQFF
.	.	TRBV3-1/TRBV3-2	TRBJ1-2	TGTGCCAGCAGCCAATCTCCGGTAAGCAACTATGGCTACACCTTC	CASSQSPVSNYGYTF
TRBD1	.	TRBV5-6	TRBJ1-6	TGTGCCAGCAGCAAGGGACAGGGAAATTCACCCCTCCACTTT	CASSKGQGNSPLHF
TRBD1	.	TRBV5-5	TRBJ1-2	TGTGCCAGCAGACCACAGGGGTCGGCTAACTATGGCTACACCTTC	CASRPQGSANYGYTF
.	.	TRBV12-3/TRBV12-4	TRBJ1-1	TGTGCCAGCAGTTTAGTGGGGGGCACTGAAGCTTTCTTT	CASSLVGGTEAFF
TRBD2	.	TRBV4-2	TRBJ2-3	TGTGCCAGCAGCCAAGCGGGACTAGCGGGGAGTTCGAGCACAGATACGCAGTATTTT	CASSQAGLAGSSSTDTQYF
.	.	TRBV11-1	TRBJ2-2	TGTGCCAGCAGCTTGGGCAGGGGTATCGGGGAGCTGTTTTTT	CASSLGRGIGELFF
.	.	TRBV14	TRBJ1-2	TGTGCCAGCAGCCAAGATCCAGCTAACTATGGCTACACCTTC	CASSQDPANYGYTF
.	.	TRBV19	TRBJ1-1	TGTGCCAGTAGTAGAGGGAGACAAAAGAACACTGAAGCTTTCTTT	CASSRGRQKNTEAFF
.	.	TRBV3-1/TRBV3-2	TRBJ1-3	TGTGCCAGCAGACCTCAGGGGTCTGGAAACACCATATATTTT	CASRPQGSGNTIYF
.	.	TRBV7-3	TRBJ1-1	TGTGCCAGCAGCTTAATTTCGGGAGGAAAGACTGAAGCTTTCTTT	CASSLISGGKTEAFF
.	once	TRBV5-6	TRBJ1-1	TGTGCCAGCAGCGCAACAGGCCCGAACACTGAAGCTTTCTTT	CASSATGPNTEAFF
.	.	TRBV21-1	TRBJ2-5	TGTGCCAGCAGCAAAGCGCGCGTTTCGCAAGAGACCCAGTACTTC	CASSKARVSQETQYF
TRBD2	.	TRBV6-1	TRBJ2-3	TGTGCCAGCAGTGCCCCGGGACTAGCGGGGGGGCCAAGGGCAGATACGCAGTATTTT	CASSAPGLAGGPRADTQYF
.	.	TRBV12-3/TRBV12-4	TRBJ2-7	TGTGCCAGCAGTTTACTCATTTCGGTGCTCTTC	CASSLLISVLF